Listed here are 21 T cell receptor beta chains from one sample, sequenced in a study of T cell responses to AZD1222 COVID-19 vaccine. Measured with immunoSEQ multiplex PCR; TCRdb has only the in-frame clones, and not every one. The sample consists of some 280,000 clones, around 93% of them appearing once. The sample here was peripheral blood, taken 28 days after the second AZD1222 dose. The receptors here all came from an adult who received the AZD1222 COVID-19 vaccine.

The rearrangement uses TRBV3-1 (or the pseudogene TRBV3-2) and TRBJ2-1, with 9 bases identical to TRBD2. The germline gives CDR1 LGHDT, CDR2 YNNKEL (reference sequence). CDR3 length: 17 amino acids. Unmatched junction bases numbered 6, after V lost 2 bases and J lost 1 base. The CDR3 DNA reads TGTGCCAGCAGCCAAAGAAGGCTAGCGGGATCCTACAATGAGCAGTTCTTC. Its translation is CASSQRRLAGSYNEQFF.

The chain couples TRBV7-2 to TRBJ2-5, with TRBD2 matching over 11 bases. V trimming: 5 bases; J trimming: 5 bases; junction bases outside the gene matches: 10. The CDR3 sequence is 16 residues long. Germline V CDR1 and CDR2: SGHTA, FQGNSA. This chain's CDR3 is CASSRTRTSGWETQYF. The CDR3 DNA sequence: TGTGCCAGCAGCAGGACGCGGACTAGCGGGTGGGAGACCCAGTACTTC.

The chain joins TRBV11-2 to TRBJ1-3; TRBD1 matches at 7 bases. Germline V gene sequence: CDR1 SGHAT, CDR2 FQNNGV. The CDR3 extends over 17 amino acids. The V and J ends lost 5 bases and 4 bases, in that order; junction bases with no gene match: 14. The CDR3 reads CASSPQGRQGVGNTIYF. As DNA, the CDR3 is TGTGCCAGCAGCCCCCAGGGGAGGCAGGGGGTCGGAAACACCATATATTTT.

In DNA form, the CDR3 reads TGTGCCAGCACCCTTAGCGGGGGGGCCTCCTACAATGAGCAGTTCTTC. Protein product: CASTLSGGASYNEQFF. V and J are TRBV5-4 and TRBJ2-1; 11 bases align to TRBD2. CDR1 and CDR2 from the germline V gene are SGHNT and YYREEE (reference sequence). There are 16 residues in the CDR3. V shed 6 bases and J 0 bases; nucleotides not matched to a gene: 5.

V is TRBV5-3 and J is TRBJ1-5, with a possible D match to TRBD1 (6 bases). TRBV5-3 is identified as an open reading frame with a role that is uncertain. The CDR3 contains 18 residues. The V end lost 0 bases, the J end lost 3 bases, and 19 bases lay between the germline ends. This chain's CDR3 is CARSLDLTGHEDNQPQHF. CDR3 DNA sequence: TGTGCCAGAAGCTTGGATTTGACGGGACACGAGGACAATCAGCCCCAGCATTTT.

The rearrangement uses TRBV4-2 and TRBJ2-7; 9 positions match TRBD1. Germline V gene lookup returns CDR1 LGHNA and CDR2 YNFKEQ. J lost 4 bases, V lost 1 base, and 8 bases had no gene match. The CDR3 runs 16 residues. The CDR3 spells CASSQASTGGRYEQYF. CDR3 nucleotide sequence: TGTGCCAGCAGCCAAGCATCGACAGGGGGAAGATACGAGCAGTACTTC.

The CDR3 region is CASSPGQSYGYTF. The CDR3, as DNA: TGCGCCAGCAGCCCGGGACAGAGCTATGGCTACACCTTC. This chain uses TRBV5-1 with TRBJ1-2; TRBD1 matches at 7 bases. The CDR3 totals 13 residues. Losses at the gene ends were 4 bases for V and 4 bases for J; bases not matched to a gene: 4. Germline-derived CDR1 and CDR2 are SGHRS and YFSETQ.

This chain uses TRBV7-8 with TRBJ2-5; 8 bases match TRBD2. Germline CDR1 and CDR2: SGHVS and FQNEAQ. The CDR3 runs 16 residues. V was clipped by 0 bases and J by 5 bases; unmatched bases: 8. CDR3 nucleotides: TGTGCCAGCAGCTTAGCGGCCCGGGAGGGCCTGGAGACCCAGTACTTC. It encodes CASSLAAREGLETQYF.

The chain uses TRBV2 and TRBJ2-7, with 7 bases aligning to TRBD2. Per germline, CDR1 SNHLY and CDR2 FYNNEI. The CDR3 extends over 16 amino acids. V was clipped by 6 bases and J by 8 bases; unmatched bases: 19. As DNA, the CDR3 is TGTGCCAGCAGGGGTGCGAGGCGGGAGCGGTGGGGTAAGCAGTACTTC. Its protein is CASRGARRERWGKQYF.

This clone was observed once. J is TRBJ2-7 and V is TRBV27, with D uncertain. V lost 8 bases to trimming and J lost 0 bases, with 17 bases between them. This CDR3 has 15 residues. Germline V lookup: CDR1 MNHEY, CDR2 SMNVEV (reference sequence). The CDR3 here is CASRPGGPSSYEQYF. CDR3 sequence (DNA): TGTGCCAGCCGACCCGGCGGACCCTCCTCCTACGAGCAGTACTTC.

The rearrangement uses TRBV24-1 and TRBJ1-2; 8 bases fit TRBD1. CDR1 and CDR2 (germline): KGHDR, SFDVKD. V gave up 2 bases and J gave up 4 bases; unmatched junction bases: 11. This CDR3 comprises 17 residues. CDR3: CATSDSTGDGSFYGYTF. The CDR3 nucleotides are TGTGCCACCAGTGATTCGACAGGGGATGGGTCCTTCTATGGCTACACCTTC.

The V call is TRBV11-2, the J call TRBJ1-5; 7 bases fit TRBD1. Germline V CDR1 and CDR2: SGHAT, FQNNGV. V shed 5 bases, J shed 5 bases, and the junction held 3 bases outside the gene matches. The length of the CDR3 is 13 residues. This chain's CDR3 is CASSRTGDQPQHF. The CDR3 nucleotides are TGTGCCAGCAGCCGAACAGGGGATCAGCCCCAGCATTTT.

The J gene is TRBJ1-3, the V gene TRBV9; D may be TRBD1 (6 bases). The CDR3 runs 16 residues. V shed 2 bases and J shed 0 bases, with 12 bases lying between them. Germline loops: CDR1 SGDLS, CDR2 YYNGEE. In DNA form, the CDR3 reads TGTGCCAGCAGCGTGGACAGCTTATCCTCTGGAAACACCATATATTTT. This codes for CASSVDSLSSGNTIYF.

This clone was found once. This rearrangement joins TRBV5-1 to TRBJ2-2; the match to TRBD2 covers 8 bases. The germline gives CDR1 SGHRS, CDR2 YFSETQ. The CDR3 is made up of 15 amino acids. The V segment lost 3 bases and the J segment 0 bases; nucleotides outside the gene matches: 1. The CDR3 DNA reads as TGCGCCAGCAGCTCGACTAGCGCGAACACCGGGGAGCTGTTTTTT. Amino acids: CASSSTSANTGELFF.

This clone is a singleton in its sample. The chain carries TRBV27 and TRBJ2-3; D is ambiguous. CDR1 and CDR2 from the germline V gene are MNHEY and SMNVEV (reference sequence). The CDR3 covers 16 residues. The ends were cut back, 2 bases at V and 2 bases at J, with 14 bases in the middle. CDR3: CASSLDTWYATDTQYF. In DNA form, the CDR3 reads TGTGCCAGCAGTTTAGACACTTGGTACGCCACAGATACGCAGTATTTT.

This clone turned up a few times. Other DNA sequences in the same sample also yield this CDR3. CDR3 coding DNA: TGCGCCAGCAGCCAAGACGGCGGGTTTGGAAATCAGCCCCAGCATTTT. Protein: CASSQDGGFGNQPQHF. The J gene is TRBJ1-5, the V gene TRBV4-1; D is unresolved. The length of the CDR3 is 16 residues. Germline assignment: CDR1 MGHRA and CDR2 YSYEKL. V lost 0 bases and J 4 bases, leaving 13 bases between the germline ends.

V is TRBV12-3 or TRBV12-4 and J is TRBJ2-2; D is unclear. This CDR3 is 13 amino acids long. V was pared by 6 bases and J by 7 bases, with 12 bases between. The CDR3, as DNA: TGTGCCAGCAGCCGAAGAGTCGGCGGGGAGCTGTTTTTT. This encodes CASSRRVGGELFF.

J is TRBJ1-2 and V is TRBV7-9, with 7 nucleotides matching TRBD1. Germline V gene data show CDR1 as SEHNR and CDR2 as FQNEAQ (reference sequence). Losses at the gene ends were 5 bases for V and 4 bases for J; bases not matched to a gene: 4. The CDR3 totals 13 residues. As DNA, the CDR3 is TGTGCCAGCAGCGCGACAGGGACCTATGGCTACACCTTC. The encoded protein is CASSATGTYGYTF.

The rearrangement uses TRBV4-1 and TRBJ1-2; possibly TRBD1 for D (5 bases). CDR1 and CDR2 from the germline V gene are MGHRA and YSYEKL. This CDR3 spans 15 amino acids. Trimming took off 1 base at V and 6 bases at J, with 15 bases between the two ends. CDR3 amino acids: CASSQGGLRGNGYTF. The CDR3 DNA reads TGCGCCAGCAGCCAAGGGGGACTCCGGGGGAATGGCTACACCTTC.

The chain employs TRBV5-1 and TRBJ2-7; a weak D match, TRBD2 (6 bases). Germline V gene data show CDR1 as SGHRS and CDR2 as YFSETQ. This CDR3 has 13 residues. Trimming stripped 3 bases from V and 5 bases from J, with 12 bases between. The chain's CDR3 is CASSYGSGDEQYF. The CDR3 DNA follows: TGCGCCAGCAGCTACGGGTCGGGAGACGAGCAGTACTTC.

V gene TRBV30 combines with J gene TRBJ1-2; D is ambiguous. CDR1 and CDR2 from the germline V gene are GTSNPN and SVGIG (reference sequence). The CDR3 totals 12 residues. V was cut by 2 bases and J by 10 bases, with 14 bases left in between. The chain's CDR3 is CAWSPLRRNYTF. DNA of the CDR3: TGTGCCTGGAGTCCCCTTCGAAGGAACTACACCTTC.